Reported below is one T cell receptor beta chain. What it binds is unknown. The protocol was immunoSEQ multiplex PCR, while the TCRdb copy is restricted to in-frame clones and leaves out a portion. Here the sample spans roughly 100,000 clones, about 72% being singletons. The sample originates from a study of cytotoxic CD8 clonotypes in ibrutinib-treated CLL. Study overall: IGHV unmutated 17 to 18; relapsed/refractory 10 to 11; treatment-naive some 14. The study's findings and limits: Pretreatment clonality was elevated relative to age-matched healthy donors and paralleled circulating CD8+ T-cell counts.

The CDR3 has 15 residues. Per the germline V gene, CDR1 is MNHEY and CDR2 is SMNVEV (reference sequence). Trimming stripped 3 bases from V and 1 base from J, with 10 bases between. The J gene is TRBJ2-4, the V gene TRBV27, with D perhaps matching TRBD1 (6 bases). This specimen consisted of PBMCs, obtained after 12 months of ibrutinib treatment. The TCR comes from a human donor with chronic lymphocytic leukemia. CDR3 nucleotide sequence: TGTGCCAGCAGTTTCACAGGGTTCGCCAAAAACATTCAGTACTTC. Protein sequence: CASSFTGFAKNIQYF.